This T cell receptor (beta chain) is from a study of metastatic and nonmetastatic thyroid tumors. Study details: For malignant and benign thyroid patients, tumor or nodule tissue and blood were the sources whose repertoires were compared.

This CDR3 has 15 residues. V was trimmed by 7 bases and J by 8 bases, leaving 21 bases between them. Per the germline V gene, CDR1 is MNHNS and CDR2 is SASEGT. The study's findings and limits: Patients with malignant thyroid tumors reportedly had significantly higher TCR beta diversity than those with benign nodules, in blood and tumor.

No patient had received any treatment before thyroid surgery. This clone was observed a few times. The antigen remains unidentified. Original handling: For papillary thyroid cancer, a distant-metastasis classifier was constructed from CDR3 differences observed across clinicopathological groups. MiXCR was used by TCRdb to re-call the PCR reads. These V and J calls are TCRdb output, not the study's own analysis. Among fewer than 40,000 clones listed, around a quarter were seen once. The chain couples TRBV6-1 to TRBJ2-1; no firm D call. This sequence was found in a female donor with papillary thyroid cancer or a benign thyroid nodule (not recorded which). Some clones in this sample may be carry-over from other donors' samples. The sample consisted of blood. The CDR3 reads CASTPFSFGYYEQFF. In DNA, the CDR3 is TGTGCCAGCACCCCCTTTAGTTTTGGATATTATGAGCAGTTCTTC.